This TCR beta chain stems from a study of T cells in Graves' hyperthyroidism and ophthalmopathy. Study-wide background: Once the initial diagnosis was made, peripheral blood was obtained before any treatment.

The patients, who ranged from 18 to 65 in age, presented with newly diagnosed hyperthyroidism lasting under 2 months. Patients showing uncontrolled infection, other autoimmune disease, pregnancy or lactation were ineligible. The CDR3 regions of TCR beta were amplified from RNA transcripts. Researchers ran a first-round RT-PCR on the TCR CDR3 using the HTBI primer set. TCRdb re-called the multiplex PCR reads with MiXCR, one entry per CDR3 protein. This table holds nearly 750,000 distinct CDR3 sequences, about a third found once. Details on this clonotype: Its antigen is unknown.

The germline CDR1 and CDR2 sequences are SEHNR and FQNEAQ (reference sequence). The J segment lost 4 bases and the V segment lost 5 bases, leaving 11 bases of the junction unmatched. CDR3 length: 16 amino acids. Findings of the study overall: Expanded thyroid clonotypes (above 0.001) were mostly also found in blood.

The sequence derives from a woman aged 35 to 49 with Graves' hyperthyroidism. The sample comprised blood. The chain carries TRBV7-9 and TRBJ1-3, with 7 bases fitting TRBD1. The CDR3 reads CASSPKGAVAGNTIYF. For the CDR3, the DNA is TGTGCCAGCAGCCCGAAGGGGGCGGTTGCCGGAAACACCATATATTTT. The variable domain in full, with the rest retrieved from reference TRBV7-9 and TRBJ1-3, is DTGVSQNPRHKITKRGQNVTFRCDPISEHNRLYWYRQTLGQGPEFLTYFQNEAQLEKSRLLSDRFSAERPKGSFSTLEIQRTEQGDSAMYLCASSPKGAVAGNTIYFGEGSWLTVV.